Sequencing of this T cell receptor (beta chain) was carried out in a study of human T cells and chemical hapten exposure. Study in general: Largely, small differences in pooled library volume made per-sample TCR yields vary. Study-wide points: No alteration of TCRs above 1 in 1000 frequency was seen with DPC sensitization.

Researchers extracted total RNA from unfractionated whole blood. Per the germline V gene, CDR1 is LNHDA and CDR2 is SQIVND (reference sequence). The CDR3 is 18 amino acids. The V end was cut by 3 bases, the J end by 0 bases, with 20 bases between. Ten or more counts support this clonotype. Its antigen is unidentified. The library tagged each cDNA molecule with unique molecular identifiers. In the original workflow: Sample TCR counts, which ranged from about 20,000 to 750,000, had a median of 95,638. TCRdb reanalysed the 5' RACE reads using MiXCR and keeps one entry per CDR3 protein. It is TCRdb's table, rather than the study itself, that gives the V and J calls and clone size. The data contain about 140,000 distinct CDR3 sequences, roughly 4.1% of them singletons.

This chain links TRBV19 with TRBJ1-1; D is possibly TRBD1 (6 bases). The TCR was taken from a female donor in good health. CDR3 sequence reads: CASSIGRGQRGMNTEAFF. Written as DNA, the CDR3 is TGTGCCAGTAGTATCGGCCGGGGGCAACGAGGAATGAACACTGAAGCTTTCTTT. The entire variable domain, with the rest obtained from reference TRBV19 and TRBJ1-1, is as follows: DGGITQSPKYLFRKEGQNVTLSCEQNLNHDAMYWYRQDPGQGLRLIYYSQIVNDFQKGDIAEGYSVSREKKESFPLTVTSAQKNPTAFYLCASSIGRGQRGMNTEAFFGQGTRLTVV.